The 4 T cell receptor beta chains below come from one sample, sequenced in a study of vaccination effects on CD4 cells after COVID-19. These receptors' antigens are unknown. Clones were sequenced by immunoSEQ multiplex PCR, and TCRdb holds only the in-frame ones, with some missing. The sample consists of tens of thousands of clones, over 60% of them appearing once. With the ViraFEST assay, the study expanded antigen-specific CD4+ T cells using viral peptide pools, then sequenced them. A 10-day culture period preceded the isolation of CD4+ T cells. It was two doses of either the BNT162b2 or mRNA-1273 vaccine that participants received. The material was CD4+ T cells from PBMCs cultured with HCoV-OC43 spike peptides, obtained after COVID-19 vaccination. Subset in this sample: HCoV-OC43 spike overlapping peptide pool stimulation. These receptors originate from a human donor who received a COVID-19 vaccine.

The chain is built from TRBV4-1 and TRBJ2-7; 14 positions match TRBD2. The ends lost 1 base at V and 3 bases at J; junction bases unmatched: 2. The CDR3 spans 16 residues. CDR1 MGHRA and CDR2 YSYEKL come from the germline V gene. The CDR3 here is CASSQGTSGGIYEQYF. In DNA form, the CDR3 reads TGCGCCAGCAGCCAAGGGACTAGCGGGGGGATCTACGAGCAGTACTTC.

The CDR3 loop reads CASRDHIPLHF. DNA for the CDR3: TGTGCCAGTAGAGACCACATCCCCCTCCACTTT. This rearrangement joins TRBV6-5 to TRBJ1-6; D gene unclear. The CDR3 has 11 residues. The V end lost 9 bases, the J end lost 13 bases, and 13 bases lay between the germline ends. Germline loops: CDR1 MNHEY, CDR2 SVGAGI.

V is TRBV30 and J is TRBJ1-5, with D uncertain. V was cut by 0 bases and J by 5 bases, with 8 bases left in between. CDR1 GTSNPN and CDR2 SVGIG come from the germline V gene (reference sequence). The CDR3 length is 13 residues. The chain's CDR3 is CAWSVGAHQPQHF. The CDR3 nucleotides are TGTGCCTGGAGTGTGGGAGCCCATCAGCCCCAGCATTTT. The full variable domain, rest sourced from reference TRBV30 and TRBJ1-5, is SQTIHQWPATLVQPVGSPLSLECTVEGTSNPNLYWYRQAAGRGLQLLFYSVGIGQISSEVPQNLSASRPQDRQFILSSKKLLLSDSGFYLCAWSVGAHQPQHFGDGTRLSIL.

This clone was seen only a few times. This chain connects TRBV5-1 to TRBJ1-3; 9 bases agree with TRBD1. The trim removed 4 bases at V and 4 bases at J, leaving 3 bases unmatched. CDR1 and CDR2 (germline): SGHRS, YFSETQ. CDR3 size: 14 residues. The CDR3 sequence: CASSAGTGGNTIYF. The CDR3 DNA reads TGCGCCAGCAGCGCCGGGACAGGGGGAAACACCATATATTTT.